This TCR beta chain was retrieved from a study of identical twins. There are many counts of this clonotype. Every donor was a healthy Caucasian. The length of the CDR3 is 13 residues. Trimming pared 3 bases from V and 8 bases from J, leaving 13 bases between. Germline-derived CDR1 and CDR2 are LGHDT and YNNKEL (reference sequence). Template switching added a universal primer site; cDNA carried unique molecular identifiers. TCRdb analysed the 5' RACE reads with MiXCR anew, one entry per CDR3 protein. The data contain 690,000 or so distinct CDR3 sequences, 8.5% to 9.5% of them singletons. This sample was shared with a second study, whose subject was yellow fever vaccine responses in identical twins.

This chain uses TRBV3-1 with TRBJ1-2, with a weak D call TRBD1 (5 bases). The sequence derives from a woman between 18 and 29 years old in good health. Sequencing used PBMCs. CDR3 nucleotide sequence: TGTGCCAGCAGCCACAACAGGAGCCCGGGCTACACCTTC. Its translation is CASSHNRSPGYTF.